This T cell receptor beta chain was observed in a study of cytotoxic CD8 clonotypes in ibrutinib-treated CLL (dated by TCRdb to the early 2020s). Regarding the complete study: The cohort was composed of roughly ten relapsed/refractory and about 15 treatment-naive patients; IGHV unmutated status was identified in 17 patients. Every remission and progressive disease sample was obtained while ibrutinib was still being received by the patients. Cryopreserved peripheral blood mononuclear cells were collected before treatment, at response, and at either disease progression or sustained remission. Samples averaged approximately 250,000 productive templates and 94,082 productive rearrangements. Partial responses were observed in roughly 24 patients and complete responses in 2; after a median follow-up of around 68 months, remission was maintained in roughly 14 patients and progression was observed in 12. Response samples were obtained after a median of roughly 13 months of treatment, with a range of about 6 to 36 months. Of the 90 or so participants in the trial, approximately 25 had longitudinal samples available.

The time point label, as the study defines it: roughly 23 months on ibrutinib. For TCR beta library preparation, about 2 micrograms of genomic DNA were isolated from cryopreserved PBMCs. Longitudinal blood samples from CLL patients on ibrutinib monotherapy underwent high-throughput TCR beta sequencing. Patients were enrolled in a phase 2 open-label single-center ibrutinib monotherapy trial. As to this clone: Its antigen is still unknown. No much larger clone is present one base from it, and per-base qualities are unavailable.

General study outcomes and caveats: Public clonotypes were rare and either shrank or stayed stable during treatment, and the rise in clonality at ibrutinib response reflected expansion of private clonotypes. Baseline clonality exceeded that of age-matched healthy donors and correlated strongly with circulating CD8+ T-cell counts. Sampling times were not matched between sustained-remission and progressing patients, and lymph node repertoires were not studied. Clonality rose at ibrutinib response, remained stable during sustained remission, and dropped back toward baseline at progression.

Each clonotype received, on average, 10x coverage in deep resolution sequencing performed on a MiSeq, where the target depth lay between 1 in 1 million and 1 in 200,000 T cells. The immunoSEQ hsTCRB Kit was used to generate the TCR beta libraries. In the paper's pipeline: The data were analyzed with ImmunoSEQ Analyzer and ImmunoSEQ Data Assistant, and V, D and J gene assignments followed IMGT definitions. Clonality was computed as one minus normalized Shannon entropy of productive rearrangement frequencies, ranging from 0 to 1. Only overrepresented clonotypes making up at least 0.05% of the repertoire of each patient were included in the public clonotype analysis. Roughly 13 age-matched healthy donor repertoires from immuneACCESS were used as controls for clonality. The table was pulled from immuneACCESS by TCRdb, which kept in-frame rearrangements only. Such tables lose some clones; where checked, under half of the loss comes from unresolved V genes, and the rest has no known cause. That table furnishes V, J and clone size, whereas the DNA furnished D and trimming. Recorded for this sample are a few hundred thousand clones; roughly 74% of them occurred a single time. The top ten hold 15% of the sample.

The germline ends are 7 bases apart after V is trimmed by 2 bases and J by 6 bases. The CDR3, cysteine through phenylalanine, is 12 amino acids long. The kept DNA is CDR3 alone, 36 bases in frame from the first base. CDR1 MDHEN and CDR2 SYDVKM were looked up in the germline V gene. Sample: PBMCs, taken after 24 months of ibrutinib treatment. The chain was built from TRBV28 and TRBJ1-2; TRBD1 is possibly the D segment (5 matching bases). The TCR comes from a human donor with chronic lymphocytic leukemia. For the CDR3, the sequence is CASSLVGDGYTF. The sequence in DNA is TGTGCCAGCAGTTTAGTAGGGGATGGCTACACCTTC.